This record concerns one TCR beta chain sequence. From the 5' RACE reads, TCRdb lists one entry per CDR3 protein and no DNA. Seen in this sample are approximately 100,000 distinct CDR3 sequences; the ten most common clones hold roughly an eighth. This record belongs to a study of monozygotic twins with inflammatory bowel disease. CDR3 length: 13 residues. Germline-derived CDR1 and CDR2 are MNHEY and SMNVEV (reference sequence). V and J are TRBV27 and TRBJ2-1; there is no DNA to check the TCRdb D call of TRBD1. The sequenced sample was blood. This receptor was identified in a human donor with ulcerative colitis or Crohn's disease, or a healthy co-twin of an affected twin (not recorded which). CDR3: CASSFQGWNEQFF.